This T cell receptor beta chain appears in the sequencing data of a study of radiation and T cells in renal cell carcinoma (TCRdb year 2020). In the study overall: The samples were obtained from a clinical trial, where primary renal cell carcinomas were treated with 15 Gy stereotactic body radiation therapy and then removed by nephrectomy 4 weeks afterward. A total of about 3.8 million unique CDR3 nucleotide sequences, encoding 2.5 million to 3 million unique CDR3 amino acid sequences, were found across all 55 or so samples. A total of fewer than 55 samples underwent TCR beta sequencing, made up of around 26 tumors and around 27 peripheral blood samples.

TCR beta libraries were generated from genomic DNA with the immunoSEQ kit, following the manufacturer's recommendations. Library preparation used a first multiplex PCR with proprietary primers, then a second PCR adding unique barcodes, with bead cleanups after each round. A kit-provided positive control reaction and a negative control reaction were included in every sample batch. The final libraries underwent checking on an Agilent 4200 TapeStation D1000 ScreenTape, volumetric pooling, and quantification by qPCR. Sequencing was performed on an Illumina NextSeq500 using a MidOutput 150-cycle cartridge, with 156 Read1 cycles, 15 Index1 cycles, and the kit custom primers. The pooled library was loaded at around 1.1 pM with around 22% PhiX control spiked in. As for the authors' bioinformatics: The vendor-processed data were analyzed in R, and a clonotype was defined as all T cells that share the same CDR3 nucleotide sequence. In the clone abundance analyses, frequencies were normalized to the 10,000 most abundant clones in each sample. Before analysis, public T cell clones were removed, and these numbered fewer than five per sample on average. A difference in abundance of at least 32-fold between compartments was used to define tumor-enriched and baseline blood-enriched clonotypes. A beta-binomial differential abundance model was used to identify clonotypes that were expanded or contracted between blood time points. The Baroni-Urbani and Buser coefficient was used to measure tumor-blood repertoire similarity, and groups were compared with two-tailed Wilcoxon tests in R. The source is immuneACCESS, and TCRdb retained only in-frame sequences with V and J called. Part of the clones is not carried over; for the studies checked, unresolved V genes explain less than half of this, and the remainder is unexplained. V, J and clone size are those of that table, while D and trimming were read from the DNA. The sample profile shows about 130,000 clones; around nine tenths of them were found once. More than 10% of the sample rests with the top ten.

Study-wide findings and limitations: Blood repertoire dynamics were not followed beyond 4 weeks after treatment. In blood, the top tumor clonotypes increased from baseline to 2 weeks after radiation and then shrank by 4 weeks, which suggests a temporary expansion of tumor-resident clones. Because pretreatment tumor biopsies were not available, the study could not determine whether clonotypes were already present within the tumor at baseline. With a single-armed trial design, the study had no way to address how radiation dose or scheduling affects the TCR repertoire.

As for this clone: Its antigen specificity is not known. The record has no base qualities; no much larger clone is one base away.

The sample's time point label, in plain terms: baseline pretreatment blood. In the paper's terms, the treatment or condition label means: 15 Gy SBRT to primary tumor, nephrectomy 4 weeks later. Serial peripheral blood from radiation-treated patients was sampled at baseline, 2 weeks and 4 weeks after SBRT to track tumor-enriched clonotypes. Renal cell carcinoma with clear cell pathology was present in all patients. The QIAamp DNA Blood Mini Kit (Qiagen) was used to prepare genomic DNA for TCR sequencing. The analyses included only samples that passed all quality control checks. CDR1 and CDR2, looked up from the germline V gene (reference sequence), are SEHNR and FQNEAQ. V is shortened by 5 bases, J by 3 bases, and the region joining them spans 11 bases. Including cysteine and phenylalanine, the CDR3 has 14 amino acids. Here the CDR3 DNA is all that survives: 42 bases in frame from base 1.

The starting material was blood, obtained from a patient whose treatment included radiotherapy and nephrectomy. The rearranged chain carries TRBV7-9 and TRBJ1-5, with the D gene call left open. The clonotype originates from a woman between 50 and 59 years old with renal cell carcinoma. The DNA is TGTGCCAGCAGCGCAACGGGTTACAATCAGCCCCAGCATTTT. The translation is CASSATGYNQPQHF.